This TCR beta chain came from a study of T cell repertoires in cytomegalovirus infection. Across the study: HLA-B-restricted CMV epitopes that are well studied, plus recently identified HLA-C-restricted ones, were used by the study. Public TCR beta signatures provided an indication of both CMV infection and a matching HLA type.

Deletions cut 8 bases from V and 3 bases from J, with 16 bases between. Germline V gene data show CDR1 as SEHNR and CDR2 as FQNEAQ (reference sequence). This CDR3 spans 14 amino acids. In its sample, this clonotype was seen a few times. Its antigen is not known. TCRdb re-derived calls from the reads in MiXCR, one entry per CDR3 protein. This table holds about 310,000 distinct CDR3 sequences, 20% to 25% found once. General study points: Carriers of CMV plus the relevant HLA were identified by cumulative public TCR beta family frequency. HLA-C-restricted CMV-specific TCR beta clonotypes prevailed in the ex vivo response.

The chain recombines TRBV7-9 with TRBJ1-2, with a tentative D call TRBD1 (5 bases). The input for sequencing was cultured PBMCs, taken from culture after CMV antigen stimulation. The source is a human donor in good health (CMV status not recorded). Some clones in this sample may be carry-over from other donors' samples. Here the CDR3 reads CASSSQGLYYGYTF. The CDR3 nucleotides read TGTGCCAGCTCTTCGCAGGGACTATACTATGGCTACACCTTC.